This T cell receptor beta chain was sequenced during a study of blood T cell repertoires in COVID-19. Study-wide context: The United States, Italy and Spain provided the acute and convalescent COVID-19 samples. The cDNA or gDNA used as material had been derived from T cells, B-cell-depleted T cells, or PBMCs.

Germline-derived CDR1 and CDR2 are SGDLS and YYNGEE. V lost 4 bases, J lost 3 bases, and 9 bases stayed unmatched. CDR3 length equals 16 residues. Authors' processing steps: Amplification from reference gene primers served as the basis for estimated nucleated cell counts. Profiling relied on immunoSEQ multiplex PCR, and the TCRdb table lists in-frame clones only, not all of them. The D gene and trimming were derived from the DNA, and the V and J assignments and clone size from that table. The repertoire holds about 330,000 clones, with 89% as singletons. The receptor was isolated from a man aged 18 to 30 who had recovered from COVID-19. The V call is TRBV9, the J call TRBJ1-1; 10 positions agree with TRBD1. Material for sequencing was peripheral blood. The CDR3 is CASSYYLGTGDTEAFF. CDR3 in DNA: TGTGCCAGCAGCTACTACCTAGGGACAGGGGACACTGAAGCTTTCTTT.